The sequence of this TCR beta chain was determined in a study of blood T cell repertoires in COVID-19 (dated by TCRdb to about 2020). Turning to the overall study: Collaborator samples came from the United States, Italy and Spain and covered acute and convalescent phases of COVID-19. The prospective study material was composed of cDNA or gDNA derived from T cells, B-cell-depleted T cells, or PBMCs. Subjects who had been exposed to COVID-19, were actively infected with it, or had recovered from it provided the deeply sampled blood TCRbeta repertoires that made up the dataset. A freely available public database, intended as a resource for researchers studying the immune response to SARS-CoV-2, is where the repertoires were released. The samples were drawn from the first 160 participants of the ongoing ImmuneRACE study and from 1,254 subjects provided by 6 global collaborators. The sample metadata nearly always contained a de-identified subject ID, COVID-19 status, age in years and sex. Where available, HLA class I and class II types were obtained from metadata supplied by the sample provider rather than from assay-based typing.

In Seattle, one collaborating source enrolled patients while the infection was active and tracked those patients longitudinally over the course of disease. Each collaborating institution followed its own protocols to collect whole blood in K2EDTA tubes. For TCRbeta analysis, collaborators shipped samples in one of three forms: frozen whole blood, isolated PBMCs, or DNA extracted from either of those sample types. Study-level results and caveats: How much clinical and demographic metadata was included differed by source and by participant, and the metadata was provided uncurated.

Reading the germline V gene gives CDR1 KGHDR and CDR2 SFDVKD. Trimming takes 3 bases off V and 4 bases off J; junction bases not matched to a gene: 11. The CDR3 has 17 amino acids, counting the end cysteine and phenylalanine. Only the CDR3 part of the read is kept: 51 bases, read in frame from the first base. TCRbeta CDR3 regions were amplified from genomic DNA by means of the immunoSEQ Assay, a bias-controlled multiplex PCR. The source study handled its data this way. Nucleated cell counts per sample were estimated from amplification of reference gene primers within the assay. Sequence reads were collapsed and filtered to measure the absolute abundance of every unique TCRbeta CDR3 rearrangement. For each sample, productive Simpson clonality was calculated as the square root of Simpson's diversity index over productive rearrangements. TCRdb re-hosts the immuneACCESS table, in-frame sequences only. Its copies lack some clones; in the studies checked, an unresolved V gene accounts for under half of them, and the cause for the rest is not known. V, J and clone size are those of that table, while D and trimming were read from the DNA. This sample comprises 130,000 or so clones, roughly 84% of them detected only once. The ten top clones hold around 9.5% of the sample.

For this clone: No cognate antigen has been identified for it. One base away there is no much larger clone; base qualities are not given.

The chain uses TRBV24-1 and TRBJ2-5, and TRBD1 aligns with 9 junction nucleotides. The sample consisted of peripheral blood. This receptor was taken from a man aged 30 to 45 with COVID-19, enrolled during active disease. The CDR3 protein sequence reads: CATSDGGQGLSGETQYF. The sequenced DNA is TGTGCCACCAGTGATGGGGGACAGGGTTTGAGTGGAGAGACCCAGTACTTC.